This TCR beta chain was recovered during a study of T cells in Graves' hyperthyroidism and ophthalmopathy. RNA transcripts were the template for amplifying TCR beta CDR3 regions. The HTBI set primed first-round TCR CDR3 RT-PCR. One entry per CDR3 protein results from TCRdb running MiXCR on the multiplex PCR reads. Here the sample spans around 580,000 distinct CDR3 sequences, approximately 16% being singletons. From approximately 9.3 ml of fresh peripheral blood, PBMCs were isolated. The CDR3 consists of 16 residues. Trimming removed 4 bases from V and 4 bases from J, with 18 bases in between. Germline V gives CDR1 KGHDR, CDR2 SFDVKD. This clonotype was seen at least ten times.

The chain has TRBV24-1 and TRBJ2-5; D remains ambiguous. The sample taken for sequencing was blood. The sequence was collected from a woman younger than 30 with Graves' hyperthyroidism. The CDR3 DNA reads as TGTGCCACCAGTGACCCCCCCGTTTTGTTGGGAGAGACCCAGTACTTC. Residues: CATSDPPVLLGETQYF.